The next 17 T cell receptor beta chains were all read from a single sample in a study of regulatory T cells in long-lasting Graves disease. The TCR beta library used iRepertoire HTBI primers with Arm-PCR amplification of CDR3. In TCRdb, the multiplex PCR reads were re-called with MiXCR into one record per CDR3 protein. The table has about 660,000 distinct CDR3 sequences, approximately 31% seen once. The time point denotes: persistent/refractory GD, antithyroid drugs over 5 years with positive TRAb. Generation of the TCR library employed RNA extracted from PBMCs. The sample in question was peripheral blood mononuclear cells (PBMCs), obtained when the disease was refractory, from a patient treated with antithyroid drugs. The source is a female donor with Graves disease.

The chain is built from TRBV7-2 and TRBJ2-3; D is uncertain. Trimming left V 6 bases short and J 1 base short, with 8 bases between. Germline V gene data show CDR1 as SGHTA and CDR2 as FQGNSA. This CDR3 has 13 residues. The CDR3 reads CASSHRGTDTQYF. CDR3 coding DNA: TGTGCCAGCAGTCACCGGGGCACAGATACGCAGTATTTT.

The CDR3 bases are TGTGCCAGCAGCTTAGGGGGTCAGCGAATGTACGAGCAGTACTTC. This sequence encodes CASSLGGQRMYEQYF. The V and J genes are TRBV11-2 and TRBJ2-7; D is undetermined. The CDR3 sequence is 15 residues long. Between the trimmed V and J ends, which lost 1 base and 4 bases, there was a span of 14 bases. Germline assignment: CDR1 SGHAT and CDR2 FQNNGV.

Many counts were recorded for this clonotype. The gene calls are TRBV11-1 and TRBJ1-2; no reliable D call. The CDR3 totals 14 residues. V was cut by 2 bases and J by 4 bases, with 11 bases left in between. Germline V CDR1 and CDR2: SGHAT, FQDESV (reference sequence). The CDR3 here is CASSLHPLLYGYTF. The CDR3 DNA sequence: TGTGCCAGCAGCTTACACCCCCTCCTCTATGGCTACACCTTC.

The chain links TRBV7-2 to TRBJ1-2, with D possibly TRBD1 on 5 matching bases. The V end lost 2 bases, the J end lost 7 bases, and 14 bases lay between the germline ends. The V gene's germline CDR1 is SGHTA and CDR2 FQGNSA. The CDR3 is 14 residues long. In DNA form, the CDR3 reads TGTGCCAGCAGCTTAAGTGCAGGACAAGTTGGCTACACCTTC. Its translation: CASSLSAGQVGYTF.

There are many counts of this clonotype. The gene calls are TRBV12-3 or TRBV12-4 and TRBJ1-2; weak D call: TRBD1 (5 bases). Trimming cost V 3 bases and J 6 bases, with 8 bases left between them. The length of the CDR3 is 12 residues. The CDR3 is CASSFTGDGYTF. Written as DNA, the CDR3 is TGTGCCAGCAGTTTTACAGGAGATGGCTACACCTTC.

V usage is TRBV7-6 and J usage is TRBJ2-2, with TRBD2 matching 12 bases. The V segment lost 1 base and the J segment 3 bases; nucleotides outside the gene matches: 3. This CDR3 is built from 17 residues. Germline CDR1 is SGHVS and CDR2 is FNYEAQ. The CDR3 DNA reads as TGTGCCAGCAGCTTAGGACTAGCGGGAGCCCACACCGGGGAGCTGTTTTTT. It yields the protein CASSLGLAGAHTGELFF.

V usage is TRBV19 and J usage is TRBJ2-7; no reliable D call. V was cut by 8 bases and J by 3 bases, with 8 bases left in between. Germline CDR1 and CDR2: LNHDA and SQIVND (reference sequence). The CDR3 is 11 amino acids. The CDR3 bases are TGTGCCAGTGGCACGTTCTACGAGCAGTACTTC. Translation: CASGTFYEQYF.

The CDR3 spells CAWSVWAGGIIGYTF. The CDR3, as DNA: TGTGCCTGGAGTGTCTGGGCAGGCGGAATAATCGGCTACACCTTC. The genes are TRBV30 and TRBJ1-2; D remains ambiguous. V was cut by 0 bases and J by 8 bases, with 19 bases left in between. Germline V CDR1 and CDR2: GTSNPN, SVGIG (reference sequence). This CDR3 has 15 residues.

This clonotype has just one count. The V gene is TRBV20-1, the J gene TRBJ1-5; D perhaps matches TRBD1 (6 bases). This CDR3 is 14 amino acids long. Trimming pared 6 bases from V and 2 bases from J, leaving 14 bases between. Germline CDR1 DFQATT, CDR2 SNEGSKA (reference sequence). DNA of the CDR3: TGCAGTGCACTCCGGGACACTGGCAATCAGCCCCAGCATTTT. Residues: CSALRDTGNQPQHF.

The chain joins TRBV5-1 to TRBJ1-6, with no clear D. In germline, CDR1 is SGHRS, CDR2 YFSETQ. V lost 0 bases, J lost 8 bases, and 6 bases lay in between. The CDR3 totals 13 residues. The CDR3 sequence: CASSLDLDSPLHF. DNA of the CDR3: TGCGCCAGCAGCTTGGATCTTGATTCACCCCTCCACTTT.

This clonotype was seen many times. The chain couples TRBV6-1 to TRBJ2-7, with D possibly matching TRBD2 (5 bases). The CDR3 runs to 14 residues. Trimming removed 6 bases from V and 6 bases from J, with 18 bases in between. Germline lookup yields CDR1 MNHNS and CDR2 SASEGT. Written as DNA, the CDR3 is TGTGCCAGCAGGAGGGTCGTTGAGGGAGTCGAGCAGTACTTC. This encodes CASRRVVEGVEQYF.

The rearrangement uses TRBV6-2 or TRBV6-3 and TRBJ2-1; 7 positions agree with TRBD2. Germline loops: CDR1 MNHEY, CDR2 SVGEGT. The CDR3 is 16 residues long. The V and J ends lost 5 bases and 8 bases, in that order; junction bases with no gene match: 15. CDR3 DNA: TGTGCCAGCAGTGAAGTAGCGGCGGGAGCTTGGGATGAGCAGTTCTTC. The encoded protein is CASSEVAAGAWDEQFF.

With regard to this clonotype: A much larger clonotype is one base distant, so this may be a read error. The CDR3 ends on some other residue instead of the conserved phenylalanine or tryptophan, so this is likely a read error. This chain links TRBV12-3 or TRBV12-4 with TRBJ2-7, with D possibly being TRBD1 (6 bases). The CDR3 consists of 14 residues. Trimming left V 6 bases short and J 1 base short, with 13 bases between. The CDR3 DNA follows: TGTGCCAGCAGCCCCGGACAGTATTCCTACGAGCAGTACCTC. This sequence encodes CASSPGQYSYEQYL.

This clonotype was observed a handful of times. V gene TRBV7-6 combines with J gene TRBJ1-2; D ambiguous. From germline, CDR1 is SGHVS and CDR2 FNYEAQ. The CDR3 extends over 13 amino acids. V was trimmed by 1 base and J by 7 bases, leaving 10 bases between them. The CDR3 sequence is CASSLEMDSGYTF. DNA of the CDR3: TGTGCCAGCAGCTTAGAGATGGACTCTGGCTACACCTTC.

With regard to this clonotype: One end of the junction fails to match germline, which may point to a read error. The chain couples TRBV6-6 to TRBJ1-2, with D tentatively TRBD1 (5 bases). This CDR3 contains 13 residues. Germline CDR1 reads MNHNY; CDR2 reads SVGAGI (reference sequence). In nucleotides, the CDR3 is TGTGCCAGCAGTTACTCGAGTGACAGCGGCTACACCTTT. Its protein product is CASSYSSDSGYTF.

V usage is TRBV5-1 and J usage is TRBJ2-1; the match to TRBD2 covers 15 bases. Unmatched junction bases numbered 7, after V lost 4 bases and J lost 5 bases. The CDR3 has 17 residues. Germline V lookup: CDR1 SGHRS, CDR2 YFSETQ. The CDR3 DNA reads as TGCGCCAGCAGCACCGGACTAGCGGGAGGGATTGACAATGAGCAGTTCTTC. This encodes CASSTGLAGGIDNEQFF.

This CDR3 is CASSPQDIGSALHF. The CDR3 DNA follows: TGTGCCAGCAGCCCCCAGGACATCGGTTCGGCCCTCCACTTT. The J gene is TRBJ1-6, the V gene TRBV9; weak D call: TRBD1 (5 bases). This CDR3 region has 14 residues. Trimming pared 4 bases from V and 14 bases from J, leaving 19 bases between. CDR1 is SGDLS, CDR2 YYNGEE, per germline.